This TCR beta chain was captured by sequencing in a study of sequential checkpoint blockade in melanoma. As for the study in general: Patients were randomized 1:1 to nivolumab-then-ipilimumab or ipilimumab-then-nivolumab first-line. Each arm's sequence ended with maintenance nivolumab.

Treatment denoted: randomized to nivolumab then ipilimumab (arm A) or the reverse (arm B). No patient had prior DNA-damaging chemotherapy. Sorted cells were live CD3+CD8+, lacking CD19 and CD56, from PBMCs. Sequencing used immunoSEQ multiplex PCR; TCRdb keeps in-frame clones, though not all of them. The data show just under 20,000 clones, 75% to 85% seen once. Per the germline V gene, CDR1 is SGHDT and CDR2 is YYEEEE. Trimming removed 5 bases at V and 0 bases at J, with 15 bases between. The CDR3 spans 17 residues. This rearrangement joins TRBV5-6 to TRBJ2-6; the D gene is possibly TRBD1 (6 bases). The sample in question was CD8+ T cells sorted from blood (inferred from file names), obtained from a patient given nivolumab and ipilimumab in sequence. The sequence was obtained from a human donor with melanoma. CDR3 in amino acids: CASSNRVRLSGANVLTF. The CDR3 bases are TGTGCCAGCAGTAACAGGGTCCGTCTCTCTGGGGCCAACGTCCTGACTTTC.